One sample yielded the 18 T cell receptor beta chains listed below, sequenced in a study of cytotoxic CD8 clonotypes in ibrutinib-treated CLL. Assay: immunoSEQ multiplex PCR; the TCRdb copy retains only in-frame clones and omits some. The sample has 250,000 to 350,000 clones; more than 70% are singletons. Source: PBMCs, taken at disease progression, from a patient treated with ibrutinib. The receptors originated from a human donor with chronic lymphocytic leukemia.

The CDR3 is CATSRDFGGAGNTIYF. CDR3 nucleotides: TGTGCCACCAGCAGAGATTTTGGGGGGGCTGGAAACACCATATATTTT. The chain combines TRBV15 with TRBJ1-3, with D tentatively TRBD1 (5 bases). V was cut by 0 bases and J by 2 bases, with 11 bases left in between. This CDR3 region has 16 residues. Germline V gene data show CDR1 as LNHNV and CDR2 as YYDKDF (reference sequence).

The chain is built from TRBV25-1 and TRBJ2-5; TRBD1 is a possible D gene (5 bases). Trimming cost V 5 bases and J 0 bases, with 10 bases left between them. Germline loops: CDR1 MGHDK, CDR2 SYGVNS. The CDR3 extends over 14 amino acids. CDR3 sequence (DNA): TGTGCCAGCAGTCCGACAGAGTACCAAGAGACCCAGTACTTC. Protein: CASSPTEYQETQYF.

This CDR3 reads CASSWATGPSSYNEQFF. In DNA form, the CDR3 reads TGTGCCAGCAGCTGGGCAACCGGGCCGAGCTCCTACAATGAGCAGTTCTTC. The chain couples TRBV5-5 to TRBJ2-1; D unresolved. Trimming cost V 3 bases and J 0 bases, with 16 bases left between them. CDR3 length: 17 residues. Germline assignment: CDR1 SGHKS and CDR2 YYEKEE (reference sequence).

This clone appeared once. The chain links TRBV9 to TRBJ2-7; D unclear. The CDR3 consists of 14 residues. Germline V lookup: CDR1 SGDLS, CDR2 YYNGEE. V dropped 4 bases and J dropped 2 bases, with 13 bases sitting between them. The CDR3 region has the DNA TGTGCCAGCAGCAGAGGAGACTCCGCCTACGAGCAGTACTTC. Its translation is CASSRGDSAYEQYF. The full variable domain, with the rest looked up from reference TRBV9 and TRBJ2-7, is DSGVTQTPKHLITATGQRVTLRCSPRSGDLSVYWYQQSLDQGLQFLIQYYNGEERAKGNILERFSAQQFPDLHSELNLSSLELGDSALYFCASSRGDSAYEQYFGPGTRLTVT.

CDR3 DNA sequence: TGTGCCAGCAGCGCCAGAGGAGGGGGCGGGCAGGGGTTCTTC. Translation gives CASSARGGGGQGFF. V and J are TRBV27 and TRBJ2-1; a possible D gene is TRBD1 (7 bases). The germline V gene encodes CDR1 MNHEY and CDR2 SMNVEV (reference sequence). Trimming took off 6 bases at V and 15 bases at J, with 24 bases between the two ends. The length of the CDR3 is 14 residues.

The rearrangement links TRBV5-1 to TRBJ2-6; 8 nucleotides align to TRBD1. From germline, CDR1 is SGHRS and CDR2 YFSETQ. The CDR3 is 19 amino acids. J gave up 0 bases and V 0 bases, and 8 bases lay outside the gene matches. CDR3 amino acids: CASSLAPGGPFSGANVLTF. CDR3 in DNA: TGCGCCAGCAGCTTGGCGCCAGGGGGCCCATTCTCTGGGGCCAACGTCCTGACTTTC.

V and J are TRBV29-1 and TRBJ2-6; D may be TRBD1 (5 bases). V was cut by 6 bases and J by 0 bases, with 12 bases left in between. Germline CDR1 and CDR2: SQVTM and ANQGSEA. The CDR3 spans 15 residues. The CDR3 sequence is CSVRQRGSGANVLTF. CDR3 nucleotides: TGCAGCGTACGACAAAGGGGCTCTGGGGCCAACGTCCTGACTTTC.

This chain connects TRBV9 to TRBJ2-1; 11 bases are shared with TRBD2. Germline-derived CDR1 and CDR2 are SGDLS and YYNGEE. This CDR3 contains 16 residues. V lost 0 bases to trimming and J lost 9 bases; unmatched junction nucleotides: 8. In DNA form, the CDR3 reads TGTGCCAGCAGCGTAGCAATAGCGGGAGGGCAGGGTGAGCAGTTCTTC. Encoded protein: CASSVAIAGGQGEQFF.

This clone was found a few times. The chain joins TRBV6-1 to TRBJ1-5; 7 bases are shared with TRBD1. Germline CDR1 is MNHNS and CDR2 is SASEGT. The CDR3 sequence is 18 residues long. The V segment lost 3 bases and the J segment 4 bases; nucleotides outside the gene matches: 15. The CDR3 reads CASSDADREGWVNQPQHF. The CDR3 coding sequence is TGTGCCAGCAGTGATGCCGACAGGGAGGGATGGGTTAATCAGCCCCAGCATTTT.

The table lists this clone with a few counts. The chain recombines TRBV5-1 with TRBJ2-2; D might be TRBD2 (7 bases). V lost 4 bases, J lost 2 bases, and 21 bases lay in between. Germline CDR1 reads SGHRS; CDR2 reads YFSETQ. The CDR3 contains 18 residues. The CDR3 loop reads CASSKMAGADDNTGELFF. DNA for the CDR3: TGCGCCAGCAGCAAGATGGCGGGGGCCGACGACAACACCGGGGAGCTGTTTTTT.

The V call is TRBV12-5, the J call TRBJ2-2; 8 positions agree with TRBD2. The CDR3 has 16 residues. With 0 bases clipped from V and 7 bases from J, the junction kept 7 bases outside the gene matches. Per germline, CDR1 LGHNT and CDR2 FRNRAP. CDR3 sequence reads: CASGLVPGLVIGELFF. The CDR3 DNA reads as TGTGCTAGTGGTTTGGTACCGGGACTAGTGATCGGGGAGCTGTTTTTT.

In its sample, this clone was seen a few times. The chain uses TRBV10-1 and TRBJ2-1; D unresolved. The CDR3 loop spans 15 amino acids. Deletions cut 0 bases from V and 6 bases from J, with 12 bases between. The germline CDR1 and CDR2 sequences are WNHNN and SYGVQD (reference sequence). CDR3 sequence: CASSESKPTVNEQFF. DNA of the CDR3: TGCGCCAGCAGTGAGTCAAAACCTACGGTCAATGAGCAGTTCTTC.

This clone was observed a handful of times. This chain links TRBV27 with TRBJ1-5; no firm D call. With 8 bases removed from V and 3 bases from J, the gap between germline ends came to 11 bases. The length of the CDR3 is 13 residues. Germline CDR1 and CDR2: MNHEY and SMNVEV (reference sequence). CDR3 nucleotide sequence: TGTGCCAGCGGCCCCCATATCAATCAGCCCCAGCATTTT. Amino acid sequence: CASGPHINQPQHF.

The CDR3 bases are TGTGCCAGCAGTGGGGGGGGGCGACAAGAGACCCAGTACTTC. Translated: CASSGGGRQETQYF. The genes are TRBV6-1 and TRBJ2-5; TRBD2 is a possible D gene (7 bases). In germline, CDR1 is MNHNS, CDR2 SASEGT. Trimming cost V 4 bases and J 2 bases, with 11 bases left between them. The CDR3 is made up of 14 amino acids.

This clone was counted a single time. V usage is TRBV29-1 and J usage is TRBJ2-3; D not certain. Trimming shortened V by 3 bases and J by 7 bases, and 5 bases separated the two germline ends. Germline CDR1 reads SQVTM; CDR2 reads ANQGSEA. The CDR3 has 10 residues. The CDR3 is CSVDLYTQYF. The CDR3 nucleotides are TGCAGCGTTGACCTCTATACGCAGTATTTT.

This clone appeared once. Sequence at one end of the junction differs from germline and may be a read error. The CDR3 nucleotides are TGTGCCAGTAGCATAGCCTCCTACAATGAGCAGTTCTTC. This sequence encodes CASSIASYNEQFF. The V gene is TRBV19, the J gene TRBJ2-1; no clear D gene. Germline-derived CDR1 and CDR2 are LNHDA and SQIVND (reference sequence). The CDR3 sequence is 13 residues long.

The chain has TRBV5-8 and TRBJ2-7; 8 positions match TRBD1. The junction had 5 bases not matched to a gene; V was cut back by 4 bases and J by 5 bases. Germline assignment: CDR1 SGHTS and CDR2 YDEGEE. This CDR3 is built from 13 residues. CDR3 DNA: TGTGCCAGCAGCCAGGACAGGGCCCACGAGCAGTACTTC. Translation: CASSQDRAHEQYF.

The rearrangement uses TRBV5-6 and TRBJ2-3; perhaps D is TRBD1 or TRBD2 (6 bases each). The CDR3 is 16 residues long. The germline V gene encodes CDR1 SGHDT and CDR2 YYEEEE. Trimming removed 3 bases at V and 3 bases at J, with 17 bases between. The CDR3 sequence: CASSSRRGAETDTQYF. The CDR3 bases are TGTGCCAGCAGCTCCCGGAGGGGGGCCGAAACAGATACGCAGTATTTT.